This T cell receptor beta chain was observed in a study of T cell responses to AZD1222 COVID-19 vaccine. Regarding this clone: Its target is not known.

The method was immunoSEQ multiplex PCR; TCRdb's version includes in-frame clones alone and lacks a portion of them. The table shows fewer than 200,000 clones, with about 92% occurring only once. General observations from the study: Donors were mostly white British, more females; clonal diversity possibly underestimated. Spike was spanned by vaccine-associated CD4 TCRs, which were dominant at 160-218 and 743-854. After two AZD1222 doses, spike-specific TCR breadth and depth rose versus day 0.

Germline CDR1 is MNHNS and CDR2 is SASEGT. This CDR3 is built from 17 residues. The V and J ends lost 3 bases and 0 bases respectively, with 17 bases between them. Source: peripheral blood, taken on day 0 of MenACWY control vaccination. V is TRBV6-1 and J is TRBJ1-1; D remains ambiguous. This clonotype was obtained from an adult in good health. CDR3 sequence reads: CASSESTFRSMNTEAFF. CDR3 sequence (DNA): TGTGCCAGCAGTGAGTCGACCTTCAGGAGCATGAACACTGAAGCTTTCTTT.